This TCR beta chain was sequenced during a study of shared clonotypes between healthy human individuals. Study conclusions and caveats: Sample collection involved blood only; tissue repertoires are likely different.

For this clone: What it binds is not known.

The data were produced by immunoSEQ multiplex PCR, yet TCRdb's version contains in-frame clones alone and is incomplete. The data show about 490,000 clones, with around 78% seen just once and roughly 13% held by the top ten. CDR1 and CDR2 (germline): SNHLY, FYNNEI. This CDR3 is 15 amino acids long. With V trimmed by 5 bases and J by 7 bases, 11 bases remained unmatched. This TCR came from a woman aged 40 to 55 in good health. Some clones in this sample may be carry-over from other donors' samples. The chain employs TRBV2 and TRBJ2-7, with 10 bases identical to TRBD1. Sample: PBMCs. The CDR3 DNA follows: TGTGCCAGCAGTTCCCCGGGACAGGGGCCACTGGAGCAGTACTTC. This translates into CASSSPGQGPLEQYF.